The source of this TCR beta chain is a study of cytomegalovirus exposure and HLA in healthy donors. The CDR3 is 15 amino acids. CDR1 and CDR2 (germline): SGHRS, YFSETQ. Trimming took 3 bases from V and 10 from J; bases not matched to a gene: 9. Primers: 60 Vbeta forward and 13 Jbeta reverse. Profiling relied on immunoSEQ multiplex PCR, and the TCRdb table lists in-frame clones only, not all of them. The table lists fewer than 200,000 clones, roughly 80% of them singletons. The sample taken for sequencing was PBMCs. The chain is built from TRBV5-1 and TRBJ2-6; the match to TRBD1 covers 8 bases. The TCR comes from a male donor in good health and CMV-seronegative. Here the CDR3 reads CASSWEGTGPNVLTF. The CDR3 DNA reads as TGCGCCAGCAGCTGGGAAGGGACAGGTCCGAACGTCCTGACTTTC.